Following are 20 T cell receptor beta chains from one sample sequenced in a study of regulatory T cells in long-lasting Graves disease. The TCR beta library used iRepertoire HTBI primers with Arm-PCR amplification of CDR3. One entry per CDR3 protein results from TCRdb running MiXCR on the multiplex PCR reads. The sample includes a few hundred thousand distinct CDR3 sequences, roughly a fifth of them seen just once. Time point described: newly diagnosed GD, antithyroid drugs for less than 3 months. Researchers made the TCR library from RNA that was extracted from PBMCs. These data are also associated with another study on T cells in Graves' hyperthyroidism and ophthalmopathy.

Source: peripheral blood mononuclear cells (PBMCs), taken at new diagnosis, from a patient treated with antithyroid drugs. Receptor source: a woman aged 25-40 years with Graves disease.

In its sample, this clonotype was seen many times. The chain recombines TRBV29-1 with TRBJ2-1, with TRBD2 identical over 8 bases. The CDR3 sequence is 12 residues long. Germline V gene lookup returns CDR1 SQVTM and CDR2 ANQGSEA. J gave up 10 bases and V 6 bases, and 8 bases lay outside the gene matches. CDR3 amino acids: CSVPGTRYEQFF. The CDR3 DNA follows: TGCAGCGTACCCGGGACTAGGTACGAGCAGTTCTTC.

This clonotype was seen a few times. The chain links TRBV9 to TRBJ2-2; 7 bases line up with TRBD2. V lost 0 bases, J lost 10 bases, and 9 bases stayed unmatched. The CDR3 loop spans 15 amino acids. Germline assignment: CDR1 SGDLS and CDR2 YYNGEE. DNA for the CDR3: TGTGCCAGCAGCGTAGGGACTAGGCAATCGGCGGAGCTGTTTTTT. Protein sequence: CASSVGTRQSAELFF.

This CDR3 is CSARDLLPGGTDTQYF. The CDR3, as DNA: TGCAGTGCTAGAGACCTCCTCCCAGGGGGCACAGATACGCAGTATTTT. The chain recombines TRBV20-1 with TRBJ2-3; weak D call: TRBD1 (6 bases). The germline V and J ends were trimmed by 0 bases and 1 base, with 14 bases remaining between them. This CDR3 has 16 residues. In germline, CDR1 is DFQATT, CDR2 SNEGSKA (reference sequence).

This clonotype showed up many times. CDR3 residues: CASSSPGLAGSNEQFF. The CDR3 bases are TGTGCCAGCAGTAGCCCGGGACTAGCGGGGTCCAATGAGCAGTTCTTC. The gene calls are TRBV6-1 and TRBJ2-1; 13 bases fit TRBD2. Germline V gene data show CDR1 as MNHNS and CDR2 as SASEGT. This CDR3 spans 16 amino acids. Germline trimming cut 5 bases from V and 6 bases from J; bases unmatched to any gene: 7.

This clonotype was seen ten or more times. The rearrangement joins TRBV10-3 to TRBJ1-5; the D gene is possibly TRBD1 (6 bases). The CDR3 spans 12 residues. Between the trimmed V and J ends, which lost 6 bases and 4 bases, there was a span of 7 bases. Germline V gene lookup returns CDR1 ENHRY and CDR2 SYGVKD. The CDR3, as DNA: TGTGCCATCAGCGGACAGAATCAGCCCCAGCATTTT. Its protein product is CAISGQNQPQHF.

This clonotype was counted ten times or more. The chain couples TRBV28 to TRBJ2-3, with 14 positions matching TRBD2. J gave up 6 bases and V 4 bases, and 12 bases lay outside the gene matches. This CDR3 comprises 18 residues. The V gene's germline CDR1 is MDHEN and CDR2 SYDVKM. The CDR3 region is CASSSLPGLAGAGDTQYF. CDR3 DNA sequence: TGTGCCAGCAGTTCCCTCCCGGGACTAGCGGGAGCGGGGGATACGCAGTATTTT.

For the CDR3, the DNA is TGTGCCAGCAGCCTGACGGGGTATGAGCAGTTCTTC. Its translation: CASSLTGYEQFF. The chain is built from TRBV28 and TRBJ2-1, with D tentatively TRBD2 (5 bases). Germline lookup yields CDR1 MDHEN and CDR2 SYDVKM. The length of the CDR3 is 12 residues. The germline V and J ends were trimmed by 6 bases and 8 bases, with 11 bases remaining between them.

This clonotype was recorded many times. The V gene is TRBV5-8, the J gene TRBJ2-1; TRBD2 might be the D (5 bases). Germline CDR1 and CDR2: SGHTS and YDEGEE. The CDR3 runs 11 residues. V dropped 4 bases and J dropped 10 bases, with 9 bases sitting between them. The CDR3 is CASSPRREQFF. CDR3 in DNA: TGTGCCAGCAGCCCCAGGAGGGAGCAGTTCTTC.

CDR3 loop: CASSFFAEGADEQYF. For the CDR3, the DNA is TGTGCCAGCAGTTTCTTTGCGGAGGGGGCGGACGAGCAGTACTTC. V is TRBV28 and J is TRBJ2-7; tentatively, D is TRBD1 (7 bases). The V and J ends lost 3 bases and 5 bases respectively, with 17 bases between them. The CDR3 extends over 15 amino acids. Germline CDR1 is MDHEN and CDR2 is SYDVKM. The full variable domain, with the rest looked up from reference TRBV28 and TRBJ2-7, is DVKVTQSSRYLVKRTGEKVFLECVQDMDHENMFWYRQDPGLGLRLIYFSYDVKMKEKGDIPEGYSVSREKKERFSLILESASTNQTSMYLCASSFFAEGADEQYFGPGTRLTVT.

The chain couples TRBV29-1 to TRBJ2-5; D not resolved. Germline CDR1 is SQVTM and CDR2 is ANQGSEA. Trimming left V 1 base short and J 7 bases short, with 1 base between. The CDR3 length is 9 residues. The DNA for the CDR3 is TGCAGCGTTGAAGGGACCCAGTACTTC. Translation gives CSVEGTQYF.

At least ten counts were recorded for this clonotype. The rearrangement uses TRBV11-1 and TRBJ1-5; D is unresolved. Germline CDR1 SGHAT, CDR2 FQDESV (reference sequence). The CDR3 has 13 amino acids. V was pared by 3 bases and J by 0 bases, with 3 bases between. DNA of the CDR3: TGTGCCAGCAGCTTCCATAGCAATCAGCCCCAGCATTTT. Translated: CASSFHSNQPQHF.

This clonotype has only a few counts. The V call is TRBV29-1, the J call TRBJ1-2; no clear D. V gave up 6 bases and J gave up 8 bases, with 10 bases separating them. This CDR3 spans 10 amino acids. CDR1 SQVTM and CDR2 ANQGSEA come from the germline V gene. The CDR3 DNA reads TGCAGCGTCGTCACCGGCGGCTACACCTTC. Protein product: CSVVTGGYTF.

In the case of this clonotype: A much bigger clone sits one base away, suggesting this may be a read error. CDR3 residues: CASSGASGRRRGTGYNEQFF. CDR3 DNA sequence: TGTGCCAGCAGCGGTGCTAGCGGGAGAAGGAGGGGTACAGGCTACAATGAGCAGTTCTTC. The genes are TRBV6-1 and TRBJ2-1; 10 nucleotides align to TRBD2. This CDR3 contains 20 residues. Germline assignment: CDR1 MNHNS and CDR2 SASEGT. V shed 6 bases and J 3 bases; nucleotides not matched to a gene: 20.

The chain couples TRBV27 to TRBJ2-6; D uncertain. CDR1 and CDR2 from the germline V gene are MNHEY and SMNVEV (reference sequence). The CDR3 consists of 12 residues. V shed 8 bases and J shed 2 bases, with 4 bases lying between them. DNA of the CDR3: TGTGCCAGCGGGGCTGGGGCCAACGTCCTGACTTTC. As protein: CASGAGANVLTF.

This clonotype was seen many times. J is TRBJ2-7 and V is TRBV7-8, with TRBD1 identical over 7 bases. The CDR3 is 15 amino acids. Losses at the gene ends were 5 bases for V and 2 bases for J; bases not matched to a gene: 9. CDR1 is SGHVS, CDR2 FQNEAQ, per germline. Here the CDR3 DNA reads TGTGCCAGCAGCCCGACCCTGGGACAGACCTACGAGCAGTACTTC. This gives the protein CASSPTLGQTYEQYF.

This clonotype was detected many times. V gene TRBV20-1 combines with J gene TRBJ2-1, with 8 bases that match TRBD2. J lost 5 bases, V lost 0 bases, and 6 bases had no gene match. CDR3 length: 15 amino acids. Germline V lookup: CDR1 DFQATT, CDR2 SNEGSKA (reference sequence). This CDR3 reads CSARDYGGEHNEQFF. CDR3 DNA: TGCAGTGCTAGAGATTACGGGGGGGAACACAATGAGCAGTTCTTC.

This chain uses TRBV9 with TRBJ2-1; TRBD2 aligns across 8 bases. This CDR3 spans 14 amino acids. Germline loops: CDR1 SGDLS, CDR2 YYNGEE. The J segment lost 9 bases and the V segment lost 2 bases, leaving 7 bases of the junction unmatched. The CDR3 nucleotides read TGTGCCAGCAGCGTGGCTAGCGGGTTCCTTGAGCAGTTCTTC. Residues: CASSVASGFLEQFF. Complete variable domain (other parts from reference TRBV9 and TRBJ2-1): DSGVTQTPKHLITATGQRVTLRCSPRSGDLSVYWYQQSLDQGLQFLIQYYNGEERAKGNILERFSAQQFPDLHSELNLSSLELGDSALYFCASSVASGFLEQFFGPGTRLTVL.

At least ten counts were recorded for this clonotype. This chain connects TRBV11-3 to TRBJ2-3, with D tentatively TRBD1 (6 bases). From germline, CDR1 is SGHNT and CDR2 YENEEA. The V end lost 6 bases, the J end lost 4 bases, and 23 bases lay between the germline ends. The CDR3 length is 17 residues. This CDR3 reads CASSFSGPGTLADTQYF. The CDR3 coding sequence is TGTGCCAGCAGTTTCTCCGGGCCAGGGACACTTGCAGATACGCAGTATTTT.

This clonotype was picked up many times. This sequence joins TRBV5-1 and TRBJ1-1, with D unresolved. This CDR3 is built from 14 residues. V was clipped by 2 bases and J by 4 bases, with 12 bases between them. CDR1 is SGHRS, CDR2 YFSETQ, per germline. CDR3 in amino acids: CASSLSPKGTEAFF. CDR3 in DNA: TGCGCCAGCAGCTTAAGTCCGAAGGGCACTGAAGCTTTCTTT.

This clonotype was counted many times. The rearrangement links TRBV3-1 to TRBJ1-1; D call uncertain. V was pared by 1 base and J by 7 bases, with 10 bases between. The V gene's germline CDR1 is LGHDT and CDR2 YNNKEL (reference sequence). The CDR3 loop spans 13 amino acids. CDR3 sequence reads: CASSQASVSEAFF. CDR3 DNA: TGTGCCAGCAGCCAAGCGAGCGTAAGTGAAGCTTTCTTT.